The subject of this entry is one T cell receptor (beta chain). The antigen is undetermined. These data are taken from a study of shared clonotypes between healthy human individuals. Points from the study as a whole: Around 4.9% of naive CD4 clonotypes were shared across four donors. It was anticipated that sequencing depth would influence how many clonotypes donors shared. Sampling involved blood alone; tissue repertoires likely differ.

Only CD45RO-negative cells positively selected for CCR7 counted as naive CD8 cells, so terminally differentiated effector memory CD45RA+ cells were excluded. About 30,000 T cell genomes (approximately 210 ng DNA) went into each sorted-subset replicate. TCRdb's table, derived via immunoSEQ multiplex PCR, lists solely in-frame clones and lacks some. The sample holds approximately 1.9 million clones, around 93% seen once. The receptor's source is a man aged 18 to 29 in good health. Some clones in this sample may be carry-over from other donors' samples. The specimen was naive CD8+ T cells from PBMCs.

This chain's CDR3 is CASSFAAYVRTYNEQFF. The CDR3 coding sequence is TGTGCCAGCAGCTTCGCCGCCTATGTAAGGACCTACAATGAGCAGTTCTTC. The chain uses TRBV7-8 and TRBJ2-1; D not resolved. This CDR3 is 17 amino acids long. CDR1 SGHVS and CDR2 FQNEAQ come from the germline V gene. The V end was cut by 3 bases, the J end by 2 bases, with 17 bases between.